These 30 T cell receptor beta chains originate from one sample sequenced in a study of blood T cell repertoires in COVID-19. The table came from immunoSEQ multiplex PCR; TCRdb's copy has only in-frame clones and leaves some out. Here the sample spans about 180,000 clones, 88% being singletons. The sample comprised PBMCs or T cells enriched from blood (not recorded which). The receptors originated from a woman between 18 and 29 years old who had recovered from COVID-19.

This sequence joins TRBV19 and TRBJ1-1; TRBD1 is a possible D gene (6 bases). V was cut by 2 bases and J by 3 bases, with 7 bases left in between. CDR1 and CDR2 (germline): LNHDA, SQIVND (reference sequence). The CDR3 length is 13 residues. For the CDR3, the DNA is TGTGCCAGTAGTATAAACAGGGACACTGAAGCTTTCTTT. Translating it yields CASSINRDTEAFF. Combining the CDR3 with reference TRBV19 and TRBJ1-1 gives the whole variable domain DGGITQSPKYLFRKEGQNVTLSCEQNLNHDAMYWYRQDPGQGLRLIYYSQIVNDFQKGDIAEGYSVSREKKESFPLTVTSAQKNPTAFYLCASSINRDTEAFFGQGTRLTVV.

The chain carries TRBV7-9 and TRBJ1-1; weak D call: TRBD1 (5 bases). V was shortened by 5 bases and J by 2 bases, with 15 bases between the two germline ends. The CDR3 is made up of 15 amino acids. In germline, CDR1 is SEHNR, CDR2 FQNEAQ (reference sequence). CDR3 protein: CASSRIFGGNTEAFF. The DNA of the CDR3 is TGTGCCAGCAGCCGAATATTCGGGGGTAACACTGAAGCTTTCTTT.

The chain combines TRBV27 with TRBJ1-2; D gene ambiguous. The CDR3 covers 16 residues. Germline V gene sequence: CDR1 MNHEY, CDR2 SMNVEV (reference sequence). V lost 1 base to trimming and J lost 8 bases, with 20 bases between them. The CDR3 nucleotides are TGTGCCAGCAGTTTATTAAACGGTGGGAGAGGTGAAGGCTACACCTTC. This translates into CASSLLNGGRGEGYTF.

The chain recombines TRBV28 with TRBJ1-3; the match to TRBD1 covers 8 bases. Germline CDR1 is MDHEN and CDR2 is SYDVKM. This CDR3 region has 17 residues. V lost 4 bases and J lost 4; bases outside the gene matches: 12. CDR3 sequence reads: CASSSMTRGPYGNTIYF. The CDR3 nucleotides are TGTGCCAGCAGTTCGATGACCAGGGGGCCCTACGGAAACACCATATATTTT.

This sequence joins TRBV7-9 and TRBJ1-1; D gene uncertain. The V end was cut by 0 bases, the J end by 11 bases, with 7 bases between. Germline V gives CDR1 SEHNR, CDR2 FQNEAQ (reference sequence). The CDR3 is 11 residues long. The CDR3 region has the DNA TGTGCCAGCAGCTTAGCCGCCGCGGCTTTCTTT. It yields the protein CASSLAAAAFF.

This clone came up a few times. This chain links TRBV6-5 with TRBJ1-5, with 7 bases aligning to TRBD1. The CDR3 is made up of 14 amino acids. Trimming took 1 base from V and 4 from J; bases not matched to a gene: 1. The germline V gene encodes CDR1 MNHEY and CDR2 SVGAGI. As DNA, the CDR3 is TGTGCCAGCAGTTACTGGGACAGTAATCAGCCCCAGCATTTT. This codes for CASSYWDSNQPQHF.

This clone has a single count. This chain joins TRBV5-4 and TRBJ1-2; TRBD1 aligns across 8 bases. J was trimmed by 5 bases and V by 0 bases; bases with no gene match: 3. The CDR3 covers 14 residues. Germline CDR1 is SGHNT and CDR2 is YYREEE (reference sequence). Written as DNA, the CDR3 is TGTGCCAGCAGCTTGGGGGGACAGGAATATGGCTACACCTTC. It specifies CASSLGGQEYGYTF.

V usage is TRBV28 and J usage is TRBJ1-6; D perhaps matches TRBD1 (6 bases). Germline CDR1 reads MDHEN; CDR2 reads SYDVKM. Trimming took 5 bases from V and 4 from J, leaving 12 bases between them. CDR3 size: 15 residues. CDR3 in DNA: TGTGCCAGCAGTGTAGACAGGATGTATAATTCACCCCTCCACTTT. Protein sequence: CASSVDRMYNSPLHF.

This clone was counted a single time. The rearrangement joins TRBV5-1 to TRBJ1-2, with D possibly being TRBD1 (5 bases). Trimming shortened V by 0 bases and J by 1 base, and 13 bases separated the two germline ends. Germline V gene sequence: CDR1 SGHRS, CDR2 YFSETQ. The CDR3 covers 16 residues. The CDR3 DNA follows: TGCGCCAGCAGCTTGGGGCAGGGATTACTTAACTATGGCTACACCTTC. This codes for CASSLGQGLLNYGYTF.

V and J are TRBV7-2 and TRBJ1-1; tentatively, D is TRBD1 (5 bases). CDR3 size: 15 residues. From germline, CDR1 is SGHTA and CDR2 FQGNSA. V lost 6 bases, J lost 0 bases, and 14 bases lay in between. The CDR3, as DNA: TGTGCCAGCAGGGGGGTAGCGGGTTTGAACACTGAAGCTTTCTTT. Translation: CASRGVAGLNTEAFF.

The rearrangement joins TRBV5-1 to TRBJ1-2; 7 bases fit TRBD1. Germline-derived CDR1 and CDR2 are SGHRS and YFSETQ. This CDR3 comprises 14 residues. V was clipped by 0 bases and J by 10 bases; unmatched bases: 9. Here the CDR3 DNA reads TGCGCCAGCAGCTTGGCCATAGGGGGCGCCGACTACACCTTC. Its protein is CASSLAIGGADYTF.

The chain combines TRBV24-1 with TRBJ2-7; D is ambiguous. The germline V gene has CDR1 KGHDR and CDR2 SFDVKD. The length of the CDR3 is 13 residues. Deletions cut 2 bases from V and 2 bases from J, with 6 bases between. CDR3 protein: CATSDSGTYEQYF. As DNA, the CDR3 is TGTGCCACCAGTGATTCAGGAACCTACGAGCAGTACTTC.

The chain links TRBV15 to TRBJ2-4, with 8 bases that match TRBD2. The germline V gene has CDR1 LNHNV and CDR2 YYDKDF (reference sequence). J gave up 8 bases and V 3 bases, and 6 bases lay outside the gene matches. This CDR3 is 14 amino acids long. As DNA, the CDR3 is TGTGCCACCAGCAGTACTAGCGGTGTAGACATTCAGTACTTC. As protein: CATSSTSGVDIQYF.

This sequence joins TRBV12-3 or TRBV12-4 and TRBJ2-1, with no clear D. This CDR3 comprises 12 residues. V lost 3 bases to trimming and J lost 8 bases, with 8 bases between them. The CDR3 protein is CASSFGLHEQFF. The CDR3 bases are TGTGCCAGCAGTTTCGGTCTTCATGAGCAGTTCTTC.

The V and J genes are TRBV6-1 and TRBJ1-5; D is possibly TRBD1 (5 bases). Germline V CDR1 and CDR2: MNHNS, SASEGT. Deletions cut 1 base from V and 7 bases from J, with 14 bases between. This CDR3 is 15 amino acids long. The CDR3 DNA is TGTGCCAGCAGTGAAGTAGTCTCTCCAGGGCAGCCCCAGCATTTT. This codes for CASSEVVSPGQPQHF.

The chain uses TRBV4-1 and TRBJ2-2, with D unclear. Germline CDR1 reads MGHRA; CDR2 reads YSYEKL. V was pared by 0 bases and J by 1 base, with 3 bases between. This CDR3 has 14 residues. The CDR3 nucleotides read TGCGCCAGCAGCCAAGACGGGAACACCGGGGAGCTGTTTTTT. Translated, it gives CASSQDGNTGELFF.

The CDR3 protein is CASSPFGGGAGNTIYF. The CDR3 DNA is TGTGCCAGCAGCCCCTTTGGGGGAGGGGCTGGAAACACCATATATTTT. The chain employs TRBV9 and TRBJ1-3; D may be TRBD1 (5 bases). The germline CDR1 and CDR2 sequences are SGDLS and YYNGEE. Trimming stripped 4 bases from V and 2 bases from J, with 16 bases between. CDR3 length: 16 residues.

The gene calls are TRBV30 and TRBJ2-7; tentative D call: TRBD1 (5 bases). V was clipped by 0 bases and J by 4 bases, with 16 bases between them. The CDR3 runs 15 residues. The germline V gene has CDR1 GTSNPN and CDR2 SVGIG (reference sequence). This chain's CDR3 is CAWSVDGRAHYEQYF. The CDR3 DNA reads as TGTGCCTGGAGTGTAGATGGCAGGGCCCATTACGAGCAGTACTTC.

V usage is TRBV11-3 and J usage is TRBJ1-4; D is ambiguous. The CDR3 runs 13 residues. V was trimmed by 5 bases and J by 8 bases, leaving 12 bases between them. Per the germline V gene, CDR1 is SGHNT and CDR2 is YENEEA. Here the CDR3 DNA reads TGTGCCAGCAGCCCGAAACCTAGGGAAAAACTGTTTTTT. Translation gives CASSPKPREKLFF.

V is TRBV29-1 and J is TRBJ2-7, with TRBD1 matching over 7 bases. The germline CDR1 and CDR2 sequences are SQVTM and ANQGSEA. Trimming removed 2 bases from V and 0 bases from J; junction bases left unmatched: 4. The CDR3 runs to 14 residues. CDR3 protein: CSVETWDSSYEQYF. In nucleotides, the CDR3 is TGCAGCGTTGAAACATGGGACAGCTCCTACGAGCAGTACTTC.

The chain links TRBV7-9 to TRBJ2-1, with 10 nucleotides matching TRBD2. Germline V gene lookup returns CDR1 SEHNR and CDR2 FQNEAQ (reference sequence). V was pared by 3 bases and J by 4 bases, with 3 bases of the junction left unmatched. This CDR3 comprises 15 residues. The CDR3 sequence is CASSLRAGGYNEQFF. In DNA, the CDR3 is TGTGCCAGCAGCTTGCGAGCGGGGGGGTACAATGAGCAGTTCTTC.

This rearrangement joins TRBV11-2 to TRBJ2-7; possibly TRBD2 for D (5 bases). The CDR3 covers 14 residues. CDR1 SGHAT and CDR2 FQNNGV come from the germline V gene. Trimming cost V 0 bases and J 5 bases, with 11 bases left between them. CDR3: CASSLDWGVHEQYF. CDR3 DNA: TGTGCCAGCAGCTTAGACTGGGGAGTCCACGAGCAGTACTTC.

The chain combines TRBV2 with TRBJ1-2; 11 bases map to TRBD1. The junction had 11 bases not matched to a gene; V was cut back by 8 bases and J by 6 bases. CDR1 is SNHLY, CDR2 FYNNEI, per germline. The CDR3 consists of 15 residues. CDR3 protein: CASPAGTGGLDGYTF. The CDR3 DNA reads TGTGCCAGCCCGGCTGGGACAGGGGGTTTGGATGGCTACACCTTC. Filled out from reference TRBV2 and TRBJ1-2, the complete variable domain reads EPEVTQTPSHQVTQMGQEVILRCVPISNHLYFYWYRQILGQKVEFLVSFYNNEISEKSEIFDDQFSVERPDGSNFTLKIRSTKLEDSAMYFCASPAGTGGLDGYTFGSGTRLTVV.

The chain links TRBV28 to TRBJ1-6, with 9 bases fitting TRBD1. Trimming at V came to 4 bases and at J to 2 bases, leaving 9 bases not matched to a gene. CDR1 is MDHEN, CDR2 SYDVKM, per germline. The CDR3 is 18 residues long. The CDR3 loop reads CASSSRLTGGPYNSPLHF. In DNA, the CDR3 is TGTGCCAGCAGTTCCCGGTTAACAGGGGGCCCCTATAATTCACCCCTCCACTTT.

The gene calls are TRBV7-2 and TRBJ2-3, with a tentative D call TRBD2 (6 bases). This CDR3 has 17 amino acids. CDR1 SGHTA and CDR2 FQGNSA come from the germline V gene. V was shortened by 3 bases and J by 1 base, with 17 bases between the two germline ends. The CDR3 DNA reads TGTGCCAGCAGCTTCGGCCCCAGGGCTAGCGGCACAGATACGCAGTATTTT. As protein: CASSFGPRASGTDTQYF.

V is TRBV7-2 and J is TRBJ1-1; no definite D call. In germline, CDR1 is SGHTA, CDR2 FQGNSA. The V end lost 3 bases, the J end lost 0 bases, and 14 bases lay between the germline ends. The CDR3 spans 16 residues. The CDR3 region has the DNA TGTGCCAGCAGCTTCGGAGGTTCGGGGATGAACACTGAAGCTTTCTTT. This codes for CASSFGGSGMNTEAFF.

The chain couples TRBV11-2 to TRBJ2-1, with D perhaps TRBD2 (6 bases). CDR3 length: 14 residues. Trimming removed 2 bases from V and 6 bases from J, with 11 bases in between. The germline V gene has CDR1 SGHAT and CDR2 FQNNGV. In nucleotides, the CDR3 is TGTGCCAGCAGCTTAAGTGCGGGAAGCAATGAGCAGTTCTTC. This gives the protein CASSLSAGSNEQFF.

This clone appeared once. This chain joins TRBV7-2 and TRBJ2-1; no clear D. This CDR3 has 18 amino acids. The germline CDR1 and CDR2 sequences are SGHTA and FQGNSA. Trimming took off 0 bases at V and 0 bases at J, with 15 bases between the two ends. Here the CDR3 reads CASSLAVTGLFSYNEQFF. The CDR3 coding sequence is TGTGCCAGCAGCTTAGCGGTGACTGGCCTGTTCTCCTACAATGAGCAGTTCTTC.

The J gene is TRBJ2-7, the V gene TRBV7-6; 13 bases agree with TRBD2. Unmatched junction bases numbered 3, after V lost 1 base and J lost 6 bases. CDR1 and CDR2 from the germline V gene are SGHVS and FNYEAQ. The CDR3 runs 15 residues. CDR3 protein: CASSLGRTSGGEQYF. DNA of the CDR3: TGTGCCAGCAGCTTAGGTCGGACTAGCGGGGGCGAGCAGTACTTC.

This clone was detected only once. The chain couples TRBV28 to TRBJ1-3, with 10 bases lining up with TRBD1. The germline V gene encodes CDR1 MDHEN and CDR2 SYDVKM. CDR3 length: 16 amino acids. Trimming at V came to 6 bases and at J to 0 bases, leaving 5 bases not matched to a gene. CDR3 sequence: CASRGDRGSSGNTIYF. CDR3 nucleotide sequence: TGTGCCAGCAGAGGGGACAGGGGATCCTCTGGAAACACCATATATTTT. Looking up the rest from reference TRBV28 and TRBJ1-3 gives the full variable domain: DVKVTQSSRYLVKRTGEKVFLECVQDMDHENMFWYRQDPGLGLRLIYFSYDVKMKEKGDIPEGYSVSREKKERFSLILESASTNQTSMYLCASRGDRGSSGNTIYFGEGSWLTVV.